Shown below are 5 T cell receptor beta chains from a single sample sequenced in a study of blood T cell repertoires in COVID-19. The data were produced by immunoSEQ multiplex PCR, yet TCRdb's version contains in-frame clones alone and is incomplete. Of around 170,000 clones in the sample, under 80% were seen once. The sequenced sample consisted of peripheral blood. Source of these receptors: a woman at least 80 years old with acute or convalescent COVID-19.

V gene TRBV28 combines with J gene TRBJ2-5; 8 bases map to TRBD2. The CDR3 spans 16 residues. Germline V gene sequence: CDR1 MDHEN, CDR2 SYDVKM. After removal of 2 bases from V and 5 bases from J, the junction contained 10 bases not matched to a gene. In DNA, the CDR3 is TGTGCCAGCAGTTTAAGTGATTCGGGAGGGATTGAGACCCAGTACTTC. Encoded protein: CASSLSDSGGIETQYF.

The J gene is TRBJ2-2, the V gene TRBV7-8; the match to TRBD1 covers 7 bases. Germline values: CDR1 SGHVS, CDR2 FQNEAQ. The CDR3 length is 16 residues. Trimming at V came to 5 bases and at J to 2 bases, leaving 8 bases not matched to a gene. CDR3 residues: CASSPRQGANTGELFF. The DNA of the CDR3 is TGTGCCAGCAGCCCCAGACAGGGCGCTAACACCGGGGAGCTGTTTTTT. Filled out from reference TRBV7-8 and TRBJ2-2, the complete variable domain reads GAGVSQSPRYKVAKRGQDVALRCDPISGHVSLFWYQQALGQGPEFLTYFQNEAQLDKSGLPSDRFFAERPEGSVSTLKIQRTQQEDSAVYLCASSPRQGANTGELFFGEGSRLTVL.

This chain connects TRBV19 to TRBJ2-3, with D possibly TRBD1 on 6 matching bases. Germline values: CDR1 LNHDA, CDR2 SQIVND (reference sequence). V gave up 3 bases and J gave up 4 bases, with 14 bases separating them. The CDR3 length is 15 residues. CDR3 in amino acids: CASSIFGRGPDTQYF. The CDR3 DNA sequence: TGTGCCAGTAGTATTTTTGGCAGGGGACCAGATACGCAGTATTTT.

CDR3 nucleotide sequence: TGTGCCAGTAGGGCACAGGGGGCGCGTGAGACCCAGTACTTC. Its protein product is CASRAQGARETQYF. The chain uses TRBV19 and TRBJ2-5; TRBD1 aligns across 9 bases. V gave up 6 bases and J gave up 5 bases; unmatched junction bases: 7. CDR3 length equals 14 residues. The germline CDR1 and CDR2 sequences are LNHDA and SQIVND (reference sequence).

The gene calls are TRBV5-1 and TRBJ1-4; no clear D. Germline CDR1 reads SGHRS; CDR2 reads YFSETQ. V gave up 0 bases and J gave up 6 bases, with 12 bases separating them. This CDR3 spans 15 amino acids. The CDR3 is CASSLAAGSYEKLFF. The CDR3 DNA reads TGCGCCAGCAGCTTGGCGGCAGGCAGCTATGAAAAACTGTTTTTT.